Listed here is a single T cell receptor (beta chain). This clone was detected a few times. Its antigen is currently not known. Per-base quality was not reported, and no clone a single base away is much larger than it. The immunoSEQ assay amplified TCRB CDR3 regions from 1.5 to 2.5 micrograms of genomic DNA, or from all available DNA when less than that amount was available. The multiplex PCR employed 60 forward primers targeting TCR V beta segments and 13 reverse primers targeting J beta segments. Synthetic control templates were spiked into each sample at limiting dilution to estimate reads per starting template. Sequencing produced 87 bp reads on the Illumina HiSeq System. The study's own analysis went as follows. PCR and sequencing errors were removed by merging closely related sequences with a nearest neighbor algorithm. TCR overlap was measured as the percentage of unique tumor TCR beta sequences also present in the same patient's peripheral blood. TCRdb mirrors the immuneACCESS table, restricted to in-frame sequences. Some clones are absent from its copies; in checked studies, under half trace to an unresolved V gene, and the reason for the others is unknown. That table supplies the V and J calls and clone size; D and trimming were determined from the DNA. The sample records fewer than 75,000 clones, under 90% of which are singletons. The top ten constitute 7% to 9% of the sample.

Per the germline V gene, MNHEY is the CDR1 and SVGAGI is the CDR2. V lost 6 bases and J lost 6 bases; the stretch between them is 12 bases long. The CDR3 starts with the cysteine, ends with the phenylalanine, and has 13 residues. CDR3 DNA is the only sequence kept; it has 39 bases, read in frame from the first base. The record originates from a study of glioma-infiltrating T cells after dendritic cell vaccination (dated by TCRdb to about 2016). Concerning the study at large: The cohort comprised approximately 15 glioblastoma patients from Phase I and II dendritic cell vaccination trials, 9 newly diagnosed and 6 with recurrent disease. Survival after dendritic cell vaccination was correlated with TCR sequencing metrics, including TIL content and tumor-blood repertoire overlap. In glioblastoma patients vaccinated with dendritic cells, deep sequencing of TCR beta CDR3 regions served to measure the amount of tumor-infiltrating lymphocytes and to compare repertoires between tumor and blood. Each patient got three intradermal injections of the dendritic cell vaccine, spaced at biweekly intervals, in the arm below the axilla. The vaccine consisted of monocyte-derived dendritic cells cultured approximately 7 days with IL-4 and GM-CSF, then pulsed overnight with autologous tumor lysate. Patients received autologous tumor lysate-pulsed dendritic cell vaccination between 2003 and 2012.

General findings and caveats noted by the study authors: The three-group TCR overlap response model was described as speculative and requiring prospective validation. After dendritic cell vaccination, a higher estimated pretreatment TIL content predicted longer time to progression and overall survival. The cohort was small and heterogeneous, and full blood and tumor sets were available for few patients, with initial-recurrent tumor pairs available for even fewer patients. No direct relationship between TCR clonality and survival was found, suggesting that a diverse polyclonal response may matter.

To be selected, patients needed enough residual fresh-frozen tumor tissue and more than two years of available survival data. Although molecular status otherwise differed among the glioblastoma patients, no patient had an isocitrate dehydrogenase mutation. PBMC collection took place before vaccination, two weeks after the third vaccination, and at tumor progression if progression occurred. The Qiagen DNeasy Blood extraction Kit was used for extraction of genomic DNA. The receptor was isolated from a human donor with glioblastoma. The V and J genes are TRBV6-5 and TRBJ1-5; TRBD1 is a weak D gene call, 6 bases matching. The sample consisted of blood, taken before dendritic cell vaccination. DNA sequence: TGTGCCAGCAGAATGGACAGTTTTCAGCCCCAGCATTTT. Translated, this gives CASRMDSFQPQHF.